What follows is one T cell receptor (beta chain) and its context. Its antigen is not known. The junction differs from germline at one of its ends, possibly a read error. This sample was included in a study of glioma-infiltrating T cells. The V gene's germline CDR1 is SGHRS and CDR2 YFSETQ. The length of the CDR3 is 16 residues. Overall study results and limits: Above-expected tissue-blood divergence occurred in all gliomas, most in low-grade ones.

Using RNA template, CDR3s of TCR alpha and beta were amplified with iRepertoire arm-PCR. TCRdb used MiXCR to reprocess the multiplex PCR reads, holding one entry per CDR3 protein. This sample yields fewer than 200,000 distinct CDR3 sequences, of which over 25% are seen a single time; around 21% belongs to the top ten. Sequencing was performed on glioma tissue, nonneoplastic brain tissue, or PBMCs (not recorded which). The source is a human donor with low-grade glioma or glioblastoma, undergoing nonglioma brain surgery, or in good health (not recorded which). This chain links TRBV5-1 with TRBJ2-3, with D tentatively TRBD2 (5 bases). CDR3 sequence reads: CSSSSLFGLPTDTQYF. The CDR3 coding sequence is TGCTCCAGCAGCTCTTTATTTGGACTCCCCACAGATACGCAGTATTTT.